The 22 T cell receptor beta chains presented below share a single source sample, sequenced in a study of beta chain features in type 1 diabetes. The sequenced template was cDNA made from the entire isolated RNA. Produced via immunoSEQ multiplex PCR; TCRdb's table is partial and in-frame only. The top ten hold more than 6.5% of the sample, which has around 320,000 clones, approximately 14% seen once. Material for sequencing was central memory CD4+ T cells from blood. All receptors derive from a man aged 25 to 40 in good health.

This sequence joins TRBV7-2 and TRBJ2-3; maybe TRBD1 (5 bases). The ends were cut back, 1 base at V and 4 bases at J, with 9 bases in the middle. CDR1 and CDR2 from the germline V gene are SGHTA and FQGNSA. The CDR3 runs to 14 residues. The CDR3 coding sequence is TGTGCCAGCAGCTTAGGTCCCAGGGCAGATACGCAGTATTTT. Its protein is CASSLGPRADTQYF. Supplemented by reference TRBV7-2 and TRBJ2-3, the full variable domain reads GAGVSQSPSNKVTEKGKDVELRCDPISGHTALYWYRQSLGQGLEFLIYFQGNSAPDKSGLPSDRFSAERTGGSVSTLTIQRTQQEDSAVYLCASSLGPRADTQYFGPGTRLTVL.

This clone came up many times. V and J are TRBV5-1 and TRBJ2-5, with a weak D call TRBD2 (6 bases). Germline values: CDR1 SGHRS, CDR2 YFSETQ. The CDR3 has 15 amino acids. V was pared by 1 base and J by 2 bases, with 12 bases between. The CDR3 coding sequence is TGCGCCAGCAGCTTGCAGCGGGCCTATCAAGAGACCCAGTACTTC. This codes for CASSLQRAYQETQYF.

The chain carries TRBV7-2 and TRBJ2-7, with TRBD2 as a possible D gene (6 bases). The assigned J gene may be wrong: the sequence end matches TRBJ2-5 better. In germline, CDR1 is SGHTA, CDR2 FQGNSA. The CDR3 length is 14 residues. CDR3 residues: CASSKGGAQETQYF. CDR3 nucleotide sequence: TGTGCCAGCAGCAAGGGCGGGGCGCAAGAGACCCAGTACTTC.

This clone was seen a handful of times. The rearrangement links TRBV12-5 to TRBJ2-2; D perhaps matches TRBD1 (5 bases). The CDR3 extends over 13 amino acids. Germline lookup yields CDR1 LGHNT and CDR2 FRNRAP. CDR3: CATAQEFSGELFF. CDR3 nucleotides: TGTGCGACAGCACAGGAGTTCTCCGGGGAGCTGTTTTTT.

There are a few counts of this clone. The chain recombines TRBV6-6 with TRBJ2-3, with unresolved D. The ends were cut back, 0 bases at V and 6 bases at J, with 4 bases in the middle. The germline V gene encodes CDR1 MNHNY and CDR2 SVGAGI (reference sequence). The CDR3 has 12 residues. CDR3 nucleotide sequence: TGTGCCAGCAGTTACTCCGGGGATACGCAGTATTTT. Protein: CASSYSGDTQYF.

The chain is built from TRBV7-9 and TRBJ2-7; D ambiguous. The CDR3 sequence is 12 residues long. Germline values: CDR1 SEHNR, CDR2 FQNEAQ (reference sequence). Trimming took off 3 bases at V and 5 bases at J, with 8 bases between the two ends. In DNA, the CDR3 is TGTGCCAGCAGCTTGGATCTCAACGAGCAGTACTTC. Protein: CASSLDLNEQYF.

This clone was found a few times. CDR3 loop: CASSLGRGGKPQHF. CDR3 sequence (DNA): TGTGCCAGCAGCTTGGGCAGGGGTGGTAAGCCCCAGCATTTT. V and J are TRBV5-6 and TRBJ1-5, with D perhaps matching TRBD1 (6 bases). This CDR3 is 14 amino acids long. The V end lost 0 bases, the J end lost 8 bases, and 12 bases lay between the germline ends. The germline gives CDR1 SGHDT, CDR2 YYEEEE.

This clone was observed a few times. The chain joins TRBV18 to TRBJ2-1, with 12 bases lining up with TRBD2. The V segment lost 6 bases and the J segment 8 bases; nucleotides outside the gene matches: 5. Germline V lookup: CDR1 KGHSH, CDR2 LQKENI. The CDR3 loop spans 14 amino acids. Here the CDR3 reads CASSRTSGVYEQFF. CDR3 in DNA: TGTGCCAGCTCCCGGACTAGCGGGGTTTATGAGCAGTTCTTC.

The chain recombines TRBV11-2 with TRBJ2-7; D is unclear. Germline CDR1 SGHAT, CDR2 FQNNGV. The length of the CDR3 is 12 residues. Trimming left V 2 bases short and J 3 bases short, with 5 bases between. The CDR3 here is CASSLSGYEQYF. The CDR3 region has the DNA TGTGCCAGCAGCTTATCAGGCTACGAGCAGTACTTC.

This clone was picked up a small number of times. V usage is TRBV2 and J usage is TRBJ2-3; weak D call: TRBD2 (6 bases). Germline values: CDR1 SNHLY, CDR2 FYNNEI. Trimming removed 4 bases at V and 4 bases at J, with 9 bases between. This CDR3 is 13 amino acids long. The CDR3 nucleotides read TGTGCCAGCAGTGTCGGGAGACCAGATACGCAGTATTTT. It encodes CASSVGRPDTQYF.

This clone has only a few counts. The chain joins TRBV2 to TRBJ2-7; TRBD2 aligns across 9 bases. The CDR3 sequence is 16 residues long. Germline assignment: CDR1 SNHLY and CDR2 FYNNEI. The junction had 6 bases not matched to a gene; V was cut back by 3 bases and J by 0 bases. This CDR3 is CASSETLAGSSYEQYF. Here the CDR3 DNA reads TGTGCCAGCAGTGAGACTCTAGCGGGGAGCTCCTACGAGCAGTACTTC.

This sequence joins TRBV2 and TRBJ2-5; D is undetermined. The J call is doubtful: the DNA matches TRBJ2-7 better. There are 15 residues in the CDR3. The V gene's germline CDR1 is SNHLY and CDR2 FYNNEI. The CDR3 DNA is TGTGCCAGCAGTGAATCCCCCCGACTTGGTTACGAGCAGTACTTC. Translated, it gives CASSESPRLGYEQYF.

This clone appeared a single time. V usage is TRBV25-1 and J usage is TRBJ2-1, with D possibly called TRBD1 or TRBD2 (6 bases each). CDR3 length: 15 amino acids. Germline loops: CDR1 MGHDK, CDR2 SYGVNS. V lost 9 bases to trimming and J lost 7 bases, with 22 bases between them. The CDR3 nucleotides are TGTGCCAGGGATGGGGGGCCGGGACGGAGGAATGAGCAGTTCTTC. This translates into CARDGGPGRRNEQFF.

This clone was observed a few times. In DNA form, the CDR3 reads TGTGCCACCAGCAGAGGCCCAGGGGGCTACAATGAGCAGTTCTTC. It is translated as CATSRGPGGYNEQFF. The chain links TRBV15 to TRBJ2-1; 7 nucleotides align to TRBD1. Germline CDR1 reads LNHNV; CDR2 reads YYDKDF (reference sequence). This CDR3 is built from 15 residues. With 1 base clipped from V and 3 bases from J, the junction kept 3 bases outside the gene matches.

The table lists this clone with a few counts. The chain uses TRBV15 and TRBJ2-1; no definite D call. The CDR3 loop spans 16 amino acids. Trimming removed 0 bases at V and 2 bases at J, with 11 bases between. Germline V CDR1 and CDR2: LNHNV, YYDKDF (reference sequence). As DNA, the CDR3 is TGTGCCACCAGCAGAGAGGTAGTAGTCCCCTACAATGAGCAGTTCTTC. It is translated as CATSREVVVPYNEQFF.

The chain employs TRBV6-5 and TRBJ1-4, with a possible D match to TRBD1 (6 bases). CDR3 size: 14 residues. CDR1 is MNHEY, CDR2 SVGAGI, per germline. V dropped 5 bases and J dropped 5 bases, with 12 bases sitting between them. Here the CDR3 DNA reads TGTGCCAGCAGTAAACAGGGAGGGAATGAAAAACTGTTTTTT. Translated: CASSKQGGNEKLFF.

This rearrangement joins TRBV5-4 to TRBJ1-5, with TRBD1 matching 9 bases. Germline V CDR1 and CDR2: SGHNT, YYREEE (reference sequence). This CDR3 is built from 20 residues. Trimming at V came to 4 bases and at J to 9 bases, leaving 26 bases not matched to a gene. The CDR3 DNA sequence: TGTGCCAGCAGCCCCAAGAGGGGACAGGGAGGAGTGGGGGGCCATCGGCCCCAGCATTTT. This gives the protein CASSPKRGQGGVGGHRPQHF.

This clone was counted only a few times. The rearrangement joins TRBV9 to TRBJ2-3; possibly TRBD1 for D (6 bases). CDR1 is SGDLS and CDR2 is YYNGEE in the germline V gene. This CDR3 has 15 residues. Trimming removed 3 bases at V and 5 bases at J, with 16 bases between. CDR3 region: CASSETGTRGDTQYF. The DNA for the CDR3 is TGTGCCAGCAGCGAAACAGGGACGAGGGGAGATACGCAGTATTTT.

This chain uses TRBV5-1 with TRBJ1-2; possibly TRBD1 for D (5 bases). Germline CDR1 is SGHRS and CDR2 is YFSETQ. With 0 bases removed from V and 2 bases from J, the gap between germline ends came to 17 bases. CDR3 length: 17 amino acids. The CDR3 here is CASSLEGFGAVNYGYTF. In DNA, the CDR3 is TGCGCCAGCAGCTTGGAGGGGTTCGGCGCCGTCAACTATGGCTACACCTTC.

J is TRBJ2-7 and V is TRBV10-2; D is ambiguous. CDR1 is WSHSY and CDR2 is SAAADI in the germline V gene. V was shortened by 0 bases and J by 0 bases, with 0 bases between the two germline ends. This CDR3 is built from 12 residues. Here the CDR3 DNA reads TGCGCCAGCAGTGAGTCCTCCTACGAGCAGTACTTC. Translating it yields CASSESSYEQYF.

This clone was picked up many times. The sample has other DNA sequences that encode this CDR3 too. V and J are TRBV5-4 and TRBJ1-2; no definite D call. This CDR3 spans 13 amino acids. V was trimmed by 4 bases and J by 2 bases, leaving 9 bases between them. From germline, CDR1 is SGHNT and CDR2 YYREEE (reference sequence). In DNA, the CDR3 is TGTGCCAGCAGCCCGGCCAGGAACTATGGCTACACCTTC. This translates into CASSPARNYGYTF. The full variable domain, its missing parts supplied by reference TRBV5-4 and TRBJ1-2, is ETGVTQSPTHLIKTRGQQVTLRCSSQSGHNTVSWYQQALGQGPQFIFQYYREEENGRGNFPPRFSGLQFPNYSSELNVNALELDDSALYLCASSPARNYGYTFGSGTRLTVV.

This clone was recorded a few times. The chain combines TRBV30 with TRBJ2-3, with TRBD2 identical over 14 bases. Trimming removed 5 bases from V and 4 bases from J; junction bases left unmatched: 5. The germline gives CDR1 GTSNPN, CDR2 SVGIG (reference sequence). The length of the CDR3 is 15 residues. CDR3: CAWGTSGSLADTQYF. For the CDR3, the DNA is TGTGCCTGGGGGACTAGCGGGAGTTTGGCAGATACGCAGTATTTT.